What follows describes a single T cell receptor beta chain. These data belong to a study of human T cells and chemical hapten exposure. Specified time point: patch test 3, about 24 weeks after DPC sensitization. Documented treatment: therapeutic diphenylcyclopropenone sensitization with weekly scalp DPC. Trimming stripped 0 bases from V and 5 bases from J, with 11 bases between. Germline V gives CDR1 ENHRY, CDR2 SYGVKD. The CDR3 loop spans 14 amino acids. Using its own MiXCR run on the RACE reads, TCRdb lists one record per CDR3 protein. The sample lists under 130,000 distinct CDR3 sequences, under 40% seen once, with less than 3% in the top ten.

The TCR was taken from a man in his forties with alopecia areata. Some clones in this sample may be carry-over from other donors' samples. Source: whole blood, taken in connection with sensitization to the hapten diphenylcyclopropenone (DPC). The chain joins TRBV10-3 to TRBJ2-7; D call uncertain. The CDR3 DNA reads as TGTGCCATCAGTGAGTCGCAGGAAGTCCACGAGCAGTACGTC. It translates to CAISESQEVHEQYV.